This note documents a single T cell receptor (beta chain) sequence. The data originate from a study of CD8 T cells in ankylosing spondylitis. Germline V CDR1 and CDR2: SGHRS, YFSETQ. The CDR3 is 12 residues long. Trimming removed 3 bases from V and 5 bases from J, with 8 bases in between. One entry per CDR3 protein results from TCRdb running MiXCR on the 5' RACE reads. The sample holds 180,000 or so distinct CDR3 sequences, under 14% seen once. The rearrangement uses TRBV5-1 and TRBJ2-5, with D uncertain. The origin of this receptor is a male donor with ankylosing spondylitis or in good health (not recorded which). Material for sequencing was blood, either unsorted or a sorted T cell fraction (not recorded which). CDR3 in amino acids: CASSSLEETQYF. Written as DNA, the CDR3 is TGCGCCAGCAGCTCCCTGGAGGAGACCCAGTACTTC.